Described below is a single T cell receptor beta chain sequence and its context. Which antigen it targets is not known. No base quality information exists; no much larger clone differs at one position. Donors were healthy HIV-negative adults with no recently reported acute infections or vaccinations. Every donor was a Caucasian adult residing in Nashville, Tennessee, USA. For unsorted samples, around 85 million PBMCs were counted, and genomic DNA was extracted using the QIAamp DNA Blood Mini kit. Blood was collected by leukapheresis, and PBMCs were isolated by Ficoll-Histopaque density gradient centrifugation and then cryopreserved in liquid nitrogen vapor phase. Using the deep immunoSEQ assay, TCR CDR3 regions were amplified from genomic DNA by multiplex PCR. Extracted genomic DNA from each cell subset was distributed evenly across all wells of several immunoSEQ 96-well plates, and each plate was treated as a replicate. Each replicate PCR for unsorted PBMC received approximately 0.3 ug genomic DNA, equal to 25,000 to 30,000 T cell genomes. Unsorted PBMC genomic DNA was sequenced across ten immunoSEQ deep assay plates. Purified libraries were quantified with a Qubit 3.0 fluorometer, sized on a Bioanalyzer 2100, and re-quantified with the KAPA Library Quantification kit. Every immunoSEQ 96-well plate was sequenced on a dedicated single-read 150-cycle Illumina NextSeq 550 flow cell. In the paper's pipeline: Because the immunoSEQ output held only junctional sequences and lacked quality scores, the filtering could not match the filtering applied to full-length reads. Sequences were annotated with PyIR, a Python wrapper for IgBLAST v1.9, using IMGT germline references to assign V/J genes and CDR3. Reads were filtered out if the reads had weak V/J assignments (E-value above 1e-6), no CDR3, stop codons, out-of-frame junctions, or ambiguous translated residues. V3J clonotypes were defined by identical inferred V gene, J gene, and CDR3 amino acid sequence. The percentage overlap between two repertoires was calculated by dividing the number of shared unique clonotypes by the size of the smaller repertoire. Richness of each repertoire was evaluated using RTK rarefaction, the Chao1 estimator, and Recon v2.1 estimates of unobserved clonotypes. What TCRdb holds here is the immuneACCESS table cut down to in-frame rearrangements. Part of the clones is not present; checked against another copy, under half of the missing clones reflect an unresolved V gene, and the others are unexplained. V, J and clone size are those of that table, while D and trimming were read from the DNA. The table for this sample lists about 530,000 clones; roughly 79% of them were counted only once. The ten largest clones take up 9.5% to 15% of the sample.

The CDR1 and CDR2 encoded by the germline V gene are MDHEN and SYDVKM. The CDR3 runs 14 amino acids, cysteine and phenylalanine included. The read is trimmed to its CDR3 DNA, 42 bases read in frame from base 1. V drops 5 bases and J drops 5 bases, leaving 13 bases in between. The data belong to a study of shared clonotypes between healthy human individuals (TCRdb year 2020). At the level of the whole study: The cohort comprised a couple of women and a few men aged 18 to 49 years. The study deeply sequenced blood TCR repertoires of about 5 healthy adults to estimate repertoire size and the extent of clonotype sharing between individuals. Libraries were prepared and TCR repertoires were sequenced by different laboratories using diverse techniques, in order to increase sequencing depth and limit assay-specific biases. Between about 0.9 and 9 billion PBMCs per donor were obtained by leukapheresis.

What the study reported, not specific to this receptor: Based on pairwise subsampling, the degree of clonotype sharing among donors was expected to be affected by sequencing depth. Sampling was restricted to blood, and TCR repertoires in tissues likely differ from the TCR repertoires found in blood. Because the study included only a small number of donors, the genetic and exposure-history diversity represented was limited.

The chain was built from TRBV28 and TRBJ1-5; no D gene is confidently identified. This clonotype was obtained from a woman aged 40 to 49 in good health. Some clones in this sample may be carry-over from other donors' samples. Sample: PBMCs. Here is the DNA: TGTGCCAGCAGTGTCCAGGACGATTATCAGCCCCAGCATTTT. It translates as CASSVQDDYQPQHF.